A single sample gave rise to the 22 T cell receptor beta chains below, sequenced in a study of T-cell reconstitution after alpha-beta-depleted transplantation in children. A library of TCRbeta sequences, prepared with unique molecular identifiers, was generated. TCRdb independently ran MiXCR on the PCR reads; one entry per CDR3 protein. The table includes just under 550,000 distinct CDR3 sequences, around 16% detected once. The input for sequencing was PBMCs from the stem cell graft donor, taken from the stem cell graft. Receptor source: a human donor who donated a stem cell graft to a child with acute lymphoblastic leukemia.

This clonotype has more than one count but fewer than ten. The rearrangement uses TRBV6-4 and TRBJ2-3; D remains ambiguous. This CDR3 comprises 14 residues. Germline V gene sequence: CDR1 MRHNA, CDR2 SNTAGT. Trimming left V 4 bases short and J 2 bases short, with 10 bases between. CDR3 DNA: TGTGCCAGCAGTGGCGGTCGAGACACAGATACGCAGTATTTT. It yields the protein CASSGGRDTDTQYF.

V is TRBV27 and J is TRBJ2-1, with D possibly being TRBD1 (5 bases). The CDR3 runs to 15 residues. Germline V gene lookup returns CDR1 MNHEY and CDR2 SMNVEV (reference sequence). The V end lost 5 bases, the J end lost 0 bases, and 11 bases lay between the germline ends. The CDR3 here is CASSPLDSSYNEQFF. In nucleotides, the CDR3 is TGTGCCAGCAGTCCTCTTGACAGCTCCTACAATGAGCAGTTCTTC.

The chain carries TRBV18 and TRBJ2-3; 8 nucleotides align to TRBD1. CDR1 is KGHSH, CDR2 LQKENI, per germline. The CDR3 runs to 15 residues. The junction had 10 bases not matched to a gene; V was cut back by 8 bases and J by 3 bases. DNA of the CDR3: TGTGCCAGCCCCCGAGGACAGGGTAATACAGATACGCAGTATTTT. This encodes CASPRGQGNTDTQYF.

The genes are TRBV6-1 and TRBJ2-4, with D uncertain. V was cut by 0 bases and J by 7 bases, with 7 bases left in between. Germline CDR1 reads MNHNS; CDR2 reads SASEGT. The CDR3 runs 13 residues. The CDR3 region is CASSEAAANIQYF. The DNA of the CDR3 is TGTGCCAGCAGTGAAGCGGCGGCGAACATTCAGTACTTC.

This clonotype was counted ten times or more. The chain has TRBV28 and TRBJ2-7; tentatively, D is TRBD1 or TRBD2 (5 bases each). This CDR3 is built from 13 residues. CDR1 and CDR2 (germline): MDHEN, SYDVKM. The V end was cut by 6 bases, the J end by 6 bases, with 15 bases between. CDR3 amino acids: CASSPGRPTEQYF. DNA of the CDR3: TGTGCCAGCAGCCCGGGACGGCCTACCGAGCAGTACTTC.

The chain employs TRBV6-5 and TRBJ1-1, with 7 bases identical to TRBD1. Unmatched junction bases numbered 18, after V lost 0 bases and J lost 5 bases. CDR1 MNHEY and CDR2 SVGAGI come from the germline V gene. The CDR3 has 19 amino acids. DNA for the CDR3: TGTGCCAGCAGTTACTCCCTGACAGGGTCGGCTCGCGGGGAAACTGAAGCTTTCTTT. Its protein is CASSYSLTGSARGETEAFF.

This chain links TRBV4-1 with TRBJ1-1; D is possibly TRBD1 (5 bases). Germline V gene sequence: CDR1 MGHRA, CDR2 YSYEKL. V shed 0 bases and J shed 3 bases, with 11 bases lying between them. This CDR3 contains 15 residues. CDR3 DNA sequence: TGCGCCAGCAGCCAAGAGGTGGGGCGGGACACTGAAGCTTTCTTT. Translation: CASSQEVGRDTEAFF.

This clonotype has only a few counts. This rearrangement joins TRBV29-1 to TRBJ1-2; no reliable D call. Germline V gene data show CDR1 as SQVTM and CDR2 as ANQGSEA. V was clipped by 3 bases and J by 4 bases, with 9 bases between them. The CDR3 extends over 12 amino acids. The CDR3 DNA is TGCAGCGTTGACGGGAGCTTCTATGGCTACACCTTC. As protein: CSVDGSFYGYTF.

This clonotype has more than one count but fewer than ten. CDR3 protein: CAIAGQAGLYEQYF. The DNA for the CDR3 is TGTGCCATCGCGGGTCAAGCGGGACTTTACGAGCAGTACTTC. V usage is TRBV10-3 and J usage is TRBJ2-7, with TRBD2 identical over 7 bases. CDR1 and CDR2 (germline): ENHRY, SYGVKD. J gave up 4 bases and V 8 bases, and 11 bases lay outside the gene matches. This CDR3 contains 14 residues.

This clonotype occurred many times. Its ends do not fully match the called genes, so a read error is possible. The rearrangement links TRBV7-9 to TRBJ2-7; D is uncertain. CDR1 is SEHNR and CDR2 is FQNEAQ in the germline V gene (reference sequence). The CDR3 length is 11 residues. CDR3 sequence: CASSSFYEQYF. The CDR3 region has the DNA TGCGCCAGCAGCTCCTTCTACGAGCAGTACTTC.

The chain combines TRBV2 with TRBJ1-2, with TRBD1 identical over 7 bases. V shed 7 bases, J shed 1 base, and the junction held 9 bases outside the gene matches. CDR1 and CDR2 (germline): SNHLY, FYNNEI. The CDR3 totals 15 residues. In nucleotides, the CDR3 is TGTGCCAGCAAACCCTTGACAGGGTATAACTATGGCTACACCTTC. Encoded protein: CASKPLTGYNYGYTF.

The chain links TRBV5-1 to TRBJ2-5; D gene uncertain. This CDR3 comprises 15 residues. Per the germline V gene, CDR1 is SGHRS and CDR2 is YFSETQ. V gave up 2 bases and J gave up 4 bases, with 15 bases separating them. The CDR3 DNA reads TGCGCCAGCAGCTTACGTCGGAATTTCGGAGAGACCCAGTACTTC. Translation gives CASSLRRNFGETQYF.

This sequence joins TRBV7-2 and TRBJ2-5; no reliable D call. The V end lost 8 bases, the J end lost 2 bases, and 12 bases lay between the germline ends. The CDR3 sequence is 13 residues long. CDR1 and CDR2 from the germline V gene are SGHTA and FQGNSA. The CDR3 bases are TGTGCCAGCTCATACTCCCTGCAAGAGACCCAGTACTTC. Residues: CASSYSLQETQYF.

This clonotype occurred a few times. The gene calls are TRBV27 and TRBJ1-2; a possible D gene is TRBD1 (5 bases). CDR3 length: 13 amino acids. The V end lost 0 bases, the J end lost 7 bases, and 9 bases lay between the germline ends. Germline CDR1 and CDR2: MNHEY and SMNVEV (reference sequence). CDR3 amino acids: CASSLSGRGGYTF. The CDR3 DNA reads TGTGCCAGCAGTTTATCGGGGCGCGGTGGCTACACCTTC.

The V and J genes are TRBV29-1 and TRBJ2-5; D gene ambiguous. Trimming removed 6 bases from V and 2 bases from J, with 16 bases in between. The CDR3 loop spans 14 amino acids. Looked up from germline, CDR1 is SQVTM and CDR2 is ANQGSEA. This CDR3 is CSVRPEATQETQYF. Written as DNA, the CDR3 is TGCAGCGTGCGGCCCGAGGCAACGCAAGAGACCCAGTACTTC.

The V call is TRBV6-5, the J call TRBJ2-3, with D perhaps TRBD2 (7 bases). The CDR3 length is 18 residues. The germline CDR1 and CDR2 sequences are MNHEY and SVGAGI. V was pared by 0 bases and J by 2 bases, with 18 bases between. The CDR3 region has the DNA TGTGCCAGCAGTTACTCTGACCACAGGGAGGGAGTCACAGATACGCAGTATTTT. Its translation: CASSYSDHREGVTDTQYF.

CDR3 DNA sequence: TGCGCCAGCAGCACCGGACAGGGGGCGACCCTTAGCTATGGCTACACCTTC. Its translation is CASSTGQGATLSYGYTF. The chain is built from TRBV5-1 and TRBJ1-2; 11 positions match TRBD1. Per germline, CDR1 SGHRS and CDR2 YFSETQ. This CDR3 contains 17 residues. Unmatched junction bases numbered 12, after V lost 4 bases and J lost 4 bases.

This clonotype was seen a few times. The chain couples TRBV5-1 to TRBJ2-7; D remains unclear. V was trimmed by 0 bases and J by 7 bases, leaving 11 bases between them. CDR1 and CDR2 from the germline V gene are SGHRS and YFSETQ. The CDR3 is 13 amino acids. CDR3 amino acids: CASSLDASREQYF. The CDR3 nucleotides read TGCGCCAGCAGCTTGGACGCGTCCCGAGAGCAGTACTTC.

The chain combines TRBV2 with TRBJ1-1, with D unresolved. The CDR3 has 14 amino acids. From germline, CDR1 is SNHLY and CDR2 FYNNEI. V lost 2 bases, J lost 1 base, and 8 bases lay in between. The CDR3 DNA sequence: TGTGCCAGCAGTGAATTCGGACCGAACACTGAAGCTTTCTTT. Its translation: CASSEFGPNTEAFF.

This clonotype was observed a few times. The chain links TRBV5-5 to TRBJ2-3; no clear D. V was clipped by 1 base and J by 2 bases, with 14 bases between them. Germline CDR1 and CDR2: SGHKS and YYEKEE (reference sequence). The CDR3 is 16 amino acids. Written as DNA, the CDR3 is TGTGCCAGCAGCTTGCGACTCCGCATTTACACAGATACGCAGTATTTT. As protein: CASSLRLRIYTDTQYF.

In the case of this clonotype: At one boundary the junction diverges from the germline segment, which might be a read error. This chain links TRBV18 with TRBJ2-7, with D maybe TRBD1 (6 bases). The germline V gene encodes CDR1 KGHSH and CDR2 LQKENI. The CDR3 contains 14 residues. The CDR3 protein is CASSPRADRQQEHF. CDR3 coding DNA: TGTGCCAGCTCACCAAGGGCCGACAGGCAGCAGGAGCACTTC.

This clonotype was counted a few times. J is TRBJ2-7 and V is TRBV27; tentative D call: TRBD1 (6 bases). Trimming shortened V by 1 base and J by 1 base, and 14 bases separated the two germline ends. The length of the CDR3 is 16 residues. Germline CDR1 and CDR2: MNHEY and SMNVEV (reference sequence). CDR3 loop: CASSLLPGQGSYEQYF. The CDR3 bases are TGTGCCAGCAGTTTATTACCCGGTCAGGGGTCCTACGAGCAGTACTTC.